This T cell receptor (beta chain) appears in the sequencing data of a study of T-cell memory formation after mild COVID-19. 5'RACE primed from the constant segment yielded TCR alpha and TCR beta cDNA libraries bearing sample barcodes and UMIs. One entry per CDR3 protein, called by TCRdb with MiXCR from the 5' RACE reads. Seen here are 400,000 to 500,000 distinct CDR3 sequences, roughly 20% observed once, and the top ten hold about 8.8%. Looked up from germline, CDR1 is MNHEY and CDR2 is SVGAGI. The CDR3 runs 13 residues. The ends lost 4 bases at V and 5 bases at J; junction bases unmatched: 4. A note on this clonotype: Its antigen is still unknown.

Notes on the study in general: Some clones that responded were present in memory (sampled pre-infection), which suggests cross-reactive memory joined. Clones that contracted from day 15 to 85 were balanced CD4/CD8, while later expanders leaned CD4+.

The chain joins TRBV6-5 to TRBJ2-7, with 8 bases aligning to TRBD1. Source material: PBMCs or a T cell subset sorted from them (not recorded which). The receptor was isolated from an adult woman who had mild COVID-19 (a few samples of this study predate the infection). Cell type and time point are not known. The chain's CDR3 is CASSSTGVNEQYF. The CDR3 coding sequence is TGTGCCAGCAGTTCGACAGGGGTGAACGAGCAGTACTTC.